These 10 T cell receptor beta chains were sequenced from one sample in a study of Ad26.COV2.S vaccination and SARS-CoV-2 variants. Treatment meaning: roughly 18 received Ad26.COV2.S at low or high dose, single or two shots; about 5 received placebo; per-sample allocation not given. The study sampled participants on day 63 after the first vaccine or placebo injection. The assay was immunoSEQ multiplex PCR, and TCRdb's table has in-frame clones only and misses some. The sample consists of a few hundred thousand clones, 70% to 90% of them appearing once. Sequencing used peripheral blood, obtained in a trial of Ad26.COV2.S vaccine versus placebo. The receptors were sampled from a person aged 18-65 years who received the Ad26.COV2.S COVID-19 vaccine or a placebo.

The genes are TRBV4-2 and TRBJ2-3; TRBD2 matches at 10 bases. The ends lost 0 bases at V and 7 bases at J; junction bases unmatched: 7. Germline lookup yields CDR1 LGHNA and CDR2 YNFKEQ. CDR3 length: 16 amino acids. The CDR3 DNA is TGTGCCAGCAGCCAAGATAAAGCGGGGGGGCTAAATACGCAGTATTTT. It codes for CASSQDKAGGLNTQYF.

The chain is built from TRBV4-1 and TRBJ1-1; the match to TRBD1 covers 8 bases. The trim removed 0 bases at V and 7 bases at J, leaving 4 bases unmatched. The V gene's germline CDR1 is MGHRA and CDR2 YSYEKL. This CDR3 comprises 14 residues. This chain's CDR3 is CASSQETQGDEAFF. The CDR3 nucleotides are TGCGCCAGCAGCCAAGAAACACAGGGGGATGAAGCTTTCTTT.

The gene calls are TRBV18 and TRBJ2-3; 9 bases are a match to TRBD2. Germline V gives CDR1 KGHSH, CDR2 LQKENI. This CDR3 is built from 16 residues. V trimming: 3 bases; J trimming: 0 bases; junction bases outside the gene matches: 4. The CDR3 coding sequence is TGTGCCAGCTCACCGGGGCTAGCGGGAAGCACAGATACGCAGTATTTT. It specifies CASSPGLAGSTDTQYF.

This chain links TRBV4-3 with TRBJ1-4, with TRBD1 matching over 8 bases. J was trimmed by 2 bases and V by 4 bases; bases with no gene match: 3. Germline CDR1 reads LGHNA; CDR2 reads YSLEER. The CDR3 length is 15 residues. DNA of the CDR3: TGCGCCAGCAGCCGCCACAGGGGGACTAATGAAAAACTGTTTTTT. This gives the protein CASSRHRGTNEKLFF.

The rearrangement uses TRBV18 and TRBJ2-2; no clear D gene. Germline V gives CDR1 KGHSH, CDR2 LQKENI. The CDR3 consists of 12 residues. The ends were cut back, 5 bases at V and 4 bases at J, with 5 bases in the middle. This CDR3 reads CASSTSTGELFF. The DNA for the CDR3 is TGTGCCAGCTCAACCAGCACCGGGGAGCTGTTTTTT.

The rearrangement joins TRBV5-8 to TRBJ2-1; D remains unclear. Looked up from germline, CDR1 is SGHTS and CDR2 is YDEGEE. V was pared by 2 bases and J by 0 bases, with 9 bases between. The CDR3 extends over 15 amino acids. CDR3 nucleotide sequence: TGTGCCAGCAGCTTACACGGAAGCTCCTACAATGAGCAGTTCTTC. Encoded protein: CASSLHGSSYNEQFF.

This rearrangement joins TRBV25-1 to TRBJ2-7; no reliable D call. Germline-derived CDR1 and CDR2 are MGHDK and SYGVNS. The CDR3 is 12 residues long. Trimming cost V 3 bases and J 3 bases, with 6 bases left between them. The CDR3 here is CASSDGFYEQYF. Here the CDR3 DNA reads TGTGCCAGCAGTGACGGTTTCTACGAGCAGTACTTC.

The V call is TRBV7-8, the J call TRBJ2-1; maybe TRBD2 (5 bases). Germline V lookup: CDR1 SGHVS, CDR2 FQNEAQ. This CDR3 region has 15 residues. V was pared by 2 bases and J by 0 bases, with 8 bases between. The CDR3 DNA reads TGTGCCAGCAGCTTAAGGGAGAGCTCCTACAATGAGCAGTTCTTC. This translates into CASSLRESSYNEQFF.

This chain connects TRBV30 to TRBJ2-3; D call uncertain. V was cut by 0 bases and J by 6 bases, with 4 bases left in between. Germline V CDR1 and CDR2: GTSNPN, SVGIG (reference sequence). There are 11 residues in the CDR3. CDR3 sequence: CAWSVVDTQYF. The CDR3 DNA follows: TGTGCCTGGAGTGTGGTGGATACGCAGTATTTT. Supplemented by reference TRBV30 and TRBJ2-3, the full variable domain reads SQTIHQWPATLVQPVGSPLSLECTVEGTSNPNLYWYRQAAGRGLQLLFYSVGIGQISSEVPQNLSASRPQDRQFILSSKKLLLSDSGFYLCAWSVVDTQYFGPGTRLTVL.

The V call is TRBV30, the J call TRBJ1-1, with D possibly matching TRBD1 (6 bases). From germline, CDR1 is GTSNPN and CDR2 SVGIG (reference sequence). The CDR3 has 14 amino acids. V lost 1 base and J 10 bases, leaving 19 bases between the germline ends. CDR3 region: CAWSAEGTSRGAFF. The DNA for the CDR3 is TGTGCCTGGAGTGCTGAGGGGACAAGCCGGGGAGCTTTCTTT.